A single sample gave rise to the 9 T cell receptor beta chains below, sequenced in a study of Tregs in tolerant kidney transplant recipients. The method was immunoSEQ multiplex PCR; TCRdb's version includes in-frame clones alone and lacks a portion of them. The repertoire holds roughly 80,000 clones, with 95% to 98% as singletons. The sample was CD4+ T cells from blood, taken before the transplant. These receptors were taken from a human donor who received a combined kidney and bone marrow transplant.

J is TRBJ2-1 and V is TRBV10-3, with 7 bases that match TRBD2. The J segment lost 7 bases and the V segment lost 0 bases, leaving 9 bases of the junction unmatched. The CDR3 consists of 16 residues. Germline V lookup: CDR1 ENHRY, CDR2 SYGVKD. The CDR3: CAISESNRAGVNEQFF. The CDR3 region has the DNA TGTGCCATCAGTGAGTCTAATCGGGCGGGAGTTAATGAGCAGTTCTTC.

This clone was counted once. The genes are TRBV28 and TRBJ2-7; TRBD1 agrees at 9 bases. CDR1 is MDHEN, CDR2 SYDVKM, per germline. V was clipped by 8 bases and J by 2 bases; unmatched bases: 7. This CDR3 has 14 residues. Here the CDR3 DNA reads TGTGCCAGCGGGGTGGGGACAGGGCCCTACGAGCAGTACTTC. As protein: CASGVGTGPYEQYF.

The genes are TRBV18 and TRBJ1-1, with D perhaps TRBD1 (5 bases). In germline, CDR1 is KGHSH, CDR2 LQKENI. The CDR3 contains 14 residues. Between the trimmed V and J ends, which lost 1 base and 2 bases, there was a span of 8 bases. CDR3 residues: CASSPQQVNTEAFF. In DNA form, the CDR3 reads TGTGCCAGCTCACCACAACAGGTTAACACTGAAGCTTTCTTT. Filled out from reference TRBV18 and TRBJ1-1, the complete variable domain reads NAGVMQNPRHLVRRRGQEARLRCSPMKGHSHVYWYRQLPEEGLKFMVYLQKENIIDESGMPKERFSAEFPKEGPSILRIQQVVRGDSAAYFCASSPQQVNTEAFFGQGTRLTVV.

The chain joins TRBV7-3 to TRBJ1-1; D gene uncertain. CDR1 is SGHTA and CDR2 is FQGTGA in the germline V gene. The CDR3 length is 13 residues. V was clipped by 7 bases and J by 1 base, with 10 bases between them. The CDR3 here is CASKGGPNTEAFF. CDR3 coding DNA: TGTGCCAGCAAAGGAGGGCCGAACACTGAAGCTTTCTTT. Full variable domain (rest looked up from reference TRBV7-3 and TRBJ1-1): GAGVSQTPSNKVTEKGKYVELRCDPISGHTALYWYRQSLGQGPEFLIYFQGTGAADDSGLPNDRFFAVRPEGSVSTLKIQRTERGDSAVYLCASKGGPNTEAFFGQGTRLTVV.

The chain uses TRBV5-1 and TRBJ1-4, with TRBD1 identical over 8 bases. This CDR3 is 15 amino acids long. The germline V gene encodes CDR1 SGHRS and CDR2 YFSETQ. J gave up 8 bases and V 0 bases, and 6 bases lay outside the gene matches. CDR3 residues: CASSLGDRGLEKLFF. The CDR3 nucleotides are TGCGCCAGCAGCTTGGGAGACAGGGGTTTAGAAAAACTGTTTTTT.

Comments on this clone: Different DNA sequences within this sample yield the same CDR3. As DNA, the CDR3 is TGTGCCTGGAGTGTACTCTCCACCGGGGAGCTGTTTTTT. It translates to CAWSVLSTGELFF. The chain links TRBV30 to TRBJ2-2; D is unclear. Germline CDR1 GTSNPN, CDR2 SVGIG (reference sequence). V shed 0 bases and J shed 4 bases, with 6 bases lying between them. The CDR3 runs to 13 residues.

The CDR3 DNA follows: TGTGCCAGCAGCTTAGCCCGGTACAGTTCGAATTCACCCCTCCACTTT. Translation gives CASSLARYSSNSPLHF. This chain joins TRBV7-2 and TRBJ1-6; D not certain. This CDR3 is 16 amino acids long. Trimming took 0 bases from V and 7 from J, leaving 13 bases between them. The germline CDR1 and CDR2 sequences are SGHTA and FQGNSA.

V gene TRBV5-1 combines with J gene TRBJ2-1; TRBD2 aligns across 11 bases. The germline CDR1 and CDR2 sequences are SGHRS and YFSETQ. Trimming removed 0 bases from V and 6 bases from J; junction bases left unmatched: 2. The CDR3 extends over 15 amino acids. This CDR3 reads CASSLALAGVNEQFF. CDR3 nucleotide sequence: TGCGCCAGCAGCTTGGCACTAGCGGGAGTCAATGAGCAGTTCTTC.

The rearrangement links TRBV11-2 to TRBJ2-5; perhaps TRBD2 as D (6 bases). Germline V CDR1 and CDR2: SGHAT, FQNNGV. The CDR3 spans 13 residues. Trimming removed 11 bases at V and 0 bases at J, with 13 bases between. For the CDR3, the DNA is TGTGCCTATCGGGGGTCAGACCAAGAGACCCAGTACTTC. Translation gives CAYRGSDQETQYF.